A single TCR beta chain is shown here with its context. This sample was included in a study of CD8+ T cells in alopecia areata. Germline V gene data show CDR1 as SQVTM and CDR2 as ANQGSEA. V lost 5 bases and J lost 1, with 17 bases in between. The CDR3 runs 15 residues. Reverse transcription of extracted RNA yielded cDNA, which provided the sequencing template. Sequencing used immunoSEQ multiplex PCR; TCRdb keeps in-frame clones, though not all of them. The data show about 98,000 clones, roughly 47% seen once. The chain carries TRBV29-1 and TRBJ2-5, with a weak D call TRBD1 (7 bases). The sequenced sample consisted of CD4+ T cells sorted from blood. This clonotype was obtained from a human donor with alopecia areata. The CDR3 DNA reads TGCAGCGTTTTAGGGGGCTCGGGGGCCCAAGAGACCCAGTACTTC. This codes for CSVLGGSGAQETQYF.